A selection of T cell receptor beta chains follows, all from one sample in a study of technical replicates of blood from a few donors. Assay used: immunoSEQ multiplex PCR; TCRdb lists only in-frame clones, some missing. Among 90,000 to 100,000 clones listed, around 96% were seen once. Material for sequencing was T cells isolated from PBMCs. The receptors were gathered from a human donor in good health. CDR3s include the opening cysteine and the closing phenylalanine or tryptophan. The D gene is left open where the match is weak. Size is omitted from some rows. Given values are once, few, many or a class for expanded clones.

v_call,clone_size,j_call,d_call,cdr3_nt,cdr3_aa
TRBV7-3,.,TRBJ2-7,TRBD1,TGTGCCAGCAGCTTAGGGACAGGGGTCTCCGAGCAGTACTTC,CASSLGTGVSEQYF
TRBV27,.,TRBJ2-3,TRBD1,TGTGCCAGCAGTTCTCCGGGACAGGGGGTACATACGCAGTATTTT,CASSSPGQGVHTQYF
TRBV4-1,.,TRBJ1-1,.,TGCGCCAGCAGCCAGGCCATGAACACTGAAGCTTTCTTT,CASSQAMNTEAFF
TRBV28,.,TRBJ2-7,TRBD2,TGTGCCAGCAGTATTAGCGGGAGGCTCTACGAGCAGTACTTC,CASSISGRLYEQYF
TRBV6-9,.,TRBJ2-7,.,TGTGCCTGTAAGCAGGGTTTTATGAGTGACGAGCAGTACTTC,CACKQGFMSDEQYF
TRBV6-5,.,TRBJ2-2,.,TGTGCCAGCAGCAGAACCGGGGAGCTGTTTTTT,CASSRTGELFF
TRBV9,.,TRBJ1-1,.,TGTGCCAGCAGCGTAGACATGCTCGGGACTGAAGCTTTCTTT,CASSVDMLGTEAFF
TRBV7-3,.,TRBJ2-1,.,TGTGCCAGCAGCCTTCTTCCCCCCGCTAGGGGTAATGAGCAGTTCTTC,CASSLLPPARGNEQFF
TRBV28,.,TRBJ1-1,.,TGTGCCAGCAGTTTTAGACAGCGCTTGATGAACACTGAAGCTTTCTTT,CASSFRQRLMNTEAFF
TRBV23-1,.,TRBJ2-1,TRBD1,TGCGCCAGTCACTGGGACAGGGAAGCCTACAATGAGCAGTTCTTC,CASHWDREAYNEQFF
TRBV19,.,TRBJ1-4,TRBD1,TGTGCCAGTAGAGAACAGGGGGCGCATCGTGAAAAACTGTTTTTT,CASREQGAHREKLFF
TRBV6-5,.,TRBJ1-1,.,TGTGCCAGCAGTGCTCAGGTGAACACTGAAGCTTTCTTT,CASSAQVNTEAFF
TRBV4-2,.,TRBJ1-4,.,TGTGCCAGCAGCCAAGGACGGGAACCCCCTAATGAAAAACTGTTTTTT,CASSQGREPPNEKLFF
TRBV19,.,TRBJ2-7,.,TGTGCCAGTAAGACGGGAAACTCCTACGAGCAGTACTTC,CASKTGNSYEQYF
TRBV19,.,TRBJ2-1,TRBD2,TGTGCCAGTAGTATTGGGCTAGCGGGGGGGTCCGACAATGAGCAGTTCTTC,CASSIGLAGGSDNEQFF
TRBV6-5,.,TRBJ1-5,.,TGTGCCAGCAGTTACCGGCCGAGGGAAGGGACCCAGCATTTT,CASSYRPREGTQHF
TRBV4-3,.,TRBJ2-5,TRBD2,TGCGCCAGCAGCCAAAACTCCCTAGCGGGAGGAGAGACCCAGTACTTC,CASSQNSLAGGETQYF
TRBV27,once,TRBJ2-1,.,TGTGCCAGCAGCCTCGGTAATGAGCAGTTCTTC,CASSLGNEQFF
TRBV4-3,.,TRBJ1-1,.,TGCGCCAGCAGCCAAGATTCGACAGACACTGAAGCTTTCTTT,CASSQDSTDTEAFF
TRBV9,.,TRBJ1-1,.,TGTGCCAGCAGCGGTGAGTATAGTGAAGCTTTCTTT,CASSGEYSEAFF
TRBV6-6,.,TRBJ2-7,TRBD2,TGTGCCAGCAGTTACTCTTCCGGCCTAGCGGGAGACGAGCAGTACTTC,CASSYSSGLAGDEQYF
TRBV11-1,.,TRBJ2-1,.,TGTGCCAGCAGCCGGACGGGATTATCCTACAATGAGCAGTTCTTC,CASSRTGLSYNEQFF
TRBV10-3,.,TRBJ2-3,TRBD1,TGTGCCATCAGTGAGACTGGACAGGAGGATACGCAGTATTTT,CAISETGQEDTQYF
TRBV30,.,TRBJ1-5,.,TGTGCCTGGGCCCCCTCGATCGGGGAAATACAGCCCCAGCATTTT,CAWAPSIGEIQPQHF
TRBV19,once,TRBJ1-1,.,TGTGCCAGTGTCCTAGGGGGTGGGAACACTGAAGCTTTCTTT,CASVLGGGNTEAFF
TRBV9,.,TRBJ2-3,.,TGTGCCAGCAGCGTAAGTAGCAGATCTAGCACAGATACGCAGTATTTT,CASSVSSRSSTDTQYF
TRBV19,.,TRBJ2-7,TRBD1,TGTGCCAGTAGTACTACCGGGACAGGGTTGAACGAGCAGTACTTC,CASSTTGTGLNEQYF
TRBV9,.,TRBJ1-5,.,TGTGCCAGCAGCGCCACAGATTATCAGCCCCAGCATTTT,CASSATDYQPQHF
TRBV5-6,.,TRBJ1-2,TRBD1,TGTGCCAGCAGCCATTCGGGACAGGGGGCAGGGTATGGCTACACCTTC,CASSHSGQGAGYGYTF